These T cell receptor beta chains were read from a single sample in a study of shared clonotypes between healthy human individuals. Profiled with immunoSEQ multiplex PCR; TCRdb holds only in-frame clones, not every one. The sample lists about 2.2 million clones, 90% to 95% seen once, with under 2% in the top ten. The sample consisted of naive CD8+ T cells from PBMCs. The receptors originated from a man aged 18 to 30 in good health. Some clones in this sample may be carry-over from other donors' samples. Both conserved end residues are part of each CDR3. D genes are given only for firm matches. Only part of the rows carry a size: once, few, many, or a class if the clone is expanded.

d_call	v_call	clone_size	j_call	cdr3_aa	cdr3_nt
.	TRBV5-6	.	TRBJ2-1	CASSLDLSGSYNEQFF	TGTGCCAGCAGCTTGGACCTTAGTGGCTCCTACAATGAGCAGTTCTTC
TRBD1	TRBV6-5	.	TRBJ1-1	CASNPGTGWTEAFF	TGTGCCAGCAACCCCGGGACAGGGTGGACTGAAGCTTTCTTT
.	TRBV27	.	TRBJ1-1	CASSRTKNTEAFF	TGTGCCAGCAGTCGAACAAAGAACACTGAAGCTTTCTTT
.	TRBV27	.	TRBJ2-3	CASSSTADSYTQYF	TGTGCCAGCAGTTCCACCGCGGACTCATATACGCAGTATTTT
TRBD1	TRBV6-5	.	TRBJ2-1	CASSRDRGYEQFF	TGTGCCAGCAGTAGGGACAGGGGATATGAGCAGTTCTTC
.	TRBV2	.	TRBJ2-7	CASSENLGVSAEQYF	TGTGCCAGCAGTGAAAATTTGGGGGTCAGCGCCGAGCAGTACTTC
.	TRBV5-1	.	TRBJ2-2	CASSLVAGELFF	TGCGCCAGCAGCTTGGTTGCGGGGGAGCTGTTTTTT
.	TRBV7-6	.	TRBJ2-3	CASSLVFARGDTQYF	TGTGCCAGCAGCTTAGTGTTCGCTCGGGGAGATACGCAGTATTTT
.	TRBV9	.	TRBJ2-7	CASSPIGTGYEQYF	TGTGCCAGCAGCCCCATCGGGACGGGCTACGAGCAGTACTTC
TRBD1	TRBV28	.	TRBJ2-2	CASSYKGAAGELFF	TGTGCCAGCAGTTACAAGGGGGCCGCCGGGGAGCTGTTTTTT
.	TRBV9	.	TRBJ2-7	CASSPWGHKSYEQYF	TGTGCCAGCAGCCCATGGGGACACAAGTCCTACGAGCAGTACTTC
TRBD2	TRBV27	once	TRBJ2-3	CASSSFTSGSTDTQYF	TGTGCCAGCAGTTCATTCACTAGCGGGAGTACAGATACGCAGTATTTT
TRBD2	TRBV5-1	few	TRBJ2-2	CASSLEVAGVTGELFF	TGCGCCAGCAGCTTGGAGGTAGCGGGAGTCACCGGGGAGCTGTTTTTT
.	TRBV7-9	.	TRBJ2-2	CASSYHRENTGELFF	TGTGCCAGCAGCTACCACAGGGAAAACACCGGGGAGCTGTTTTTT
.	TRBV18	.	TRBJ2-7	CASSPSRQATYEQYF	TGTGCCAGCTCACCCTCGCGACAGGCAACCTACGAGCAGTACTTC
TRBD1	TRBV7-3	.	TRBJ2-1	CASSNHAEKPGQGYNEQFF	TGTGCCAGCAGCAACCACGCCGAGAAACCGGGACAGGGGTACAATGAGCAGTTCTTC
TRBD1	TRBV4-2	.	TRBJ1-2	CASSQGKEGASGYGYTF	TGTGCCAGCAGCCAAGGGAAGGAGGGGGCCTCGGGCTATGGCTACACCTTC
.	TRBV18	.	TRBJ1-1	CASSPGTMNTEAFF	TGTGCCAGCTCACCAGGGACGATGAACACTGAAGCTTTCTTT
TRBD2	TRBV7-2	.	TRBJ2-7	CASTILAGSSYEQYF	TGTGCCAGCACGATTCTAGCGGGCAGCTCCTACGAGCAGTACTTC
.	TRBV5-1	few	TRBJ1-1	CASSLTATEAFF	TGCGCCAGCAGCTTGACCGCGACTGAAGCTTTCTTT
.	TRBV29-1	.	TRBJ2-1	CSVSTGNYYNEQFF	TGCAGCGTTTCGACAGGAAACTACTACAATGAGCAGTTCTTC
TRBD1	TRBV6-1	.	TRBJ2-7	CASSERVGQGVYEQYF	TGTGCCAGCAGTGAACGGGTAGGACAGGGGGTCTACGAGCAGTACTTC
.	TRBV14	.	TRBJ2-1	CASSQDTFGYNEQFF	.
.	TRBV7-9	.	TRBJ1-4	CASSLGIPNEKLFF	TGTGCCAGCAGCTTAGGGATACCTAATGAAAAACTGTTTTTT
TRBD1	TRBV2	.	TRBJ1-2	CASTPREAGGLPGDGYTF	TGTGCCAGCACCCCCAGAGAGGCAGGGGGATTGCCAGGGGATGGCTACACCTTC
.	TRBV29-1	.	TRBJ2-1	CSVESVANSYNEQFF	TGCAGCGTTGAATCGGTAGCAAACTCCTACAATGAGCAGTTCTTC
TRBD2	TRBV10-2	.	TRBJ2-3	CASSIAGNADTQYF	TGCGCCAGCAGCATAGCGGGAAATGCAGATACGCAGTATTTT
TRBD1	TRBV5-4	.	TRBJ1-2	CASSLPDRVVNYGYTF	TGTGCCAGCAGCCTACCTGACAGGGTGGTGAACTATGGCTACACCTTC
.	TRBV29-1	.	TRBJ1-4	CSVAGTPFSATNEKLFF	TGCAGCGTTGCCGGGACACCCTTCTCGGCAACTAATGAAAAACTGTTTTTT
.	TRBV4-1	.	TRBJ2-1	CASSQWSGNEQFF	TGCGCCAGCAGCCAATGGTCCGGCAATGAGCAGTTCTTC
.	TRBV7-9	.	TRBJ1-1	CASSRGFTEAFF	TGTGCCAGCAGCAGGGGATTCACTGAAGCTTTCTTT
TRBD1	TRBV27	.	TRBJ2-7	CASSLSQTGADYEQYF	TGTGCCAGCAGTTTATCACAGACAGGGGCCGACTACGAGCAGTACTTC
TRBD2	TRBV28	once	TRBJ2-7	CASSLLAGGGEQYF	TGTGCCAGCAGTTTATTAGCGGGAGGGGGCGAGCAGTACTTC
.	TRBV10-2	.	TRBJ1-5	CASSEWTLDGRQPQHF	TGCGCCAGCAGTGAGTGGACCTTAGATGGGCGTCAGCCCCAGCATTTT
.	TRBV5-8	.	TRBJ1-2	CASSLALGQRYGYTF	TGTGCCAGCAGCTTGGCCCTTGGACAGCGCTATGGCTACACCTTC
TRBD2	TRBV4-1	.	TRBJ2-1	CASSRRASGANNEQFF	TGCGCCAGCAGCCGCCGGGCTAGCGGGGCAAACAATGAGCAGTTCTTC
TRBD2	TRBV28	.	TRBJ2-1	CASSPMETSGREQFF	TGTGCCAGCAGCCCGATGGAGACTAGCGGGAGAGAGCAGTTCTTC
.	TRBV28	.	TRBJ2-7	CASSFRGPAYEQYF	TGTGCCAGCAGTTTTCGCGGTCCCGCCTACGAGCAGTACTTC
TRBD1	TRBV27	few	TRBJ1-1	CASSPTGATEAFF	TGTGCCAGCAGTCCCACAGGGGCCACTGAAGCTTTCTTT
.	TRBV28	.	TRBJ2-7	CASSLGVKSEQYF	TGTGCCAGCAGTTTGGGAGTTAAGAGCGAGCAGTACTTC
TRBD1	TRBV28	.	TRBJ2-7	CASYPGGQNLDRPTSYEQYF	TGTGCCAGTTACCCAGGGGGCCAAAACTTGGACAGACCAACCTCCTACGAGCAGTACTTC
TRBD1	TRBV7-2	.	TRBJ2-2	CASSWTGASNTGELFF	TGTGCCAGCAGCTGGACAGGGGCTTCGAACACCGGGGAGCTGTTTTTT
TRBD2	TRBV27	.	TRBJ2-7	CASSLTSGYEQYF	TGTGCCAGCAGTTTGACTAGCGGCTACGAGCAGTACTTC